Sequencing of this TCR beta chain was carried out in a study of siplizumab effects on memory and regulatory T cells. Around 9.1 x 10^4 TCR templates per sample were sequenced. Clones were read by immunoSEQ multiplex PCR, and TCRdb kept only the in-frame ones, dropping some. The sample consists of about 100,000 clones, around 94% of them appearing once. Only a few counts were recorded for this clone. Its antigen is as yet unknown. Study-level results: Siplizumab cultures yielded proliferating Tregs whose suppressive function was not confirmed.

Germline CDR1 is WNHNN and CDR2 is SYGVQD (reference sequence). V lost 5 bases to trimming and J lost 3 bases, with 10 bases between them. There are 13 residues in the CDR3. This TCR came from a human donor in good health. The gene calls are TRBV10-1 and TRBJ2-5, with D perhaps matching TRBD2 (6 bases). The sequenced sample consisted of Tregs sorted from blood. CDR3 residues: CASSPGGEETQYF. CDR3 sequence (DNA): TGCGCCAGCAGTCCAGGAGGGGAAGAGACCCAGTACTTC.